This paragraph reports one TCR beta chain. As yet, its antigen is unknown. Second-dose schedules of about 4 or about 12 weeks were combined. The source of the sample is a study of T cell responses to AZD1222 COVID-19 vaccine. Profiled with immunoSEQ multiplex PCR; TCRdb holds only in-frame clones, not every one. Of roughly 150,000 clones in the sample, over 80% are singletons; the top ten hold about 3.8%. General study points: Targets within unmutated variant regions were reportedly found for nearly half of spike-specific TCRs. Mostly white British, mostly female donors; authors suggested clonal diversity may be underestimated. Spike-wide coverage was observed for vaccine-associated CD4 TCRs, with dominant responses at 160-218 and 743-854.

Germline V gene lookup returns CDR1 SGHRS and CDR2 YFSETQ. The J segment lost 4 bases and the V segment lost 0 bases, leaving 13 bases of the junction unmatched. The CDR3 spans 17 residues. The sequence derives from an adult who received the AZD1222 COVID-19 vaccine. This material consisted of peripheral blood, taken 28 days after the second AZD1222 dose. V usage is TRBV5-1 and J usage is TRBJ2-7; 7 bases map to TRBD2. The CDR3 region is CASSLDPNAGVRYEQYF. In nucleotides, the CDR3 is TGCGCCAGCAGCTTGGACCCGAACGCGGGGGTAAGGTACGAGCAGTACTTC. The full variable domain, with the rest looked up from reference TRBV5-1 and TRBJ2-7, is KAGVTQTPRYLIKTRGQQVTLSCSPISGHRSVSWYQQTPGQGLQFLFEYFSETQRNKGNFPGRFSGRQFSNSRSEMNVSTLELGDSALYLCASSLDPNAGVRYEQYFGPGTRLTVT.